These 29 T cell receptor beta chains came from one sample sequenced in a study of cytomegalovirus exposure and HLA in healthy donors. Both 60 Vbeta primers and 13 Jbeta primers went into the PCR. TCRdb keeps only in-frame clones here, not all; method: immunoSEQ multiplex PCR. Of roughly 88,000 clones listed, less than 85% are singletons. What was sequenced was PBMCs. The receptors come from a man under 40 in good health and CMV-seropositive.

This clone has just a few counts. The rearrangement joins TRBV5-1 to TRBJ1-4; 8 bases are a match to TRBD1. Germline V CDR1 and CDR2: SGHRS, YFSETQ. After removal of 0 bases from V and 8 bases from J, the junction contained 15 bases not matched to a gene. There are 18 residues in the CDR3. CDR3 DNA: TGCGCCAGCAGCTTGGCCCCCCCAGGACAGGGCCAGCGAGAAAAACTGTTTTTT. It specifies CASSLAPPGQGQREKLFF. Variable domain in full (rest from reference TRBV5-1 and TRBJ1-4): KAGVTQTPRYLIKTRGQQVTLSCSPISGHRSVSWYQQTPGQGLQFLFEYFSETQRNKGNFPGRFSGRQFSNSRSEMNVSTLELGDSALYLCASSLAPPGQGQREKLFFGSGTQLSVL.

V gene TRBV6-1 combines with J gene TRBJ1-4, with D perhaps matching TRBD1 (6 bases). This CDR3 contains 15 residues. V lost 4 bases, J lost 6 bases, and 15 bases lay in between. Germline CDR1 and CDR2: MNHNS and SASEGT. CDR3 loop: CASSGDRNLYEKLFF. CDR3 DNA sequence: TGTGCCAGCAGTGGAGACAGGAACCTCTATGAAAAACTGTTTTTT.

The rearrangement joins TRBV4-2 to TRBJ2-3, with 10 bases identical to TRBD2. Germline V CDR1 and CDR2: LGHNA, YNFKEQ. CDR3 length: 16 amino acids. V lost 4 bases to trimming and J lost 2 bases; unmatched junction nucleotides: 6. CDR3 region: CASSPSGRALTDTQYF. DNA for the CDR3: TGTGCCAGCAGCCCGAGCGGGAGGGCCCTCACAGATACGCAGTATTTT.

The CDR3 DNA is TGTGCCAGCAATCAGGGGTCGGGGAATGAAAAACTGTTTTTT. This translates into CASNQGSGNEKLFF. V gene TRBV2 combines with J gene TRBJ1-4, with D maybe TRBD1 (6 bases). The V gene's germline CDR1 is SNHLY and CDR2 FYNNEI. V was cut by 7 bases and J by 5 bases, with 14 bases left in between. The CDR3 extends over 14 amino acids.

The sample holds one count of this clone. The rearrangement joins TRBV7-2 to TRBJ1-5; 10 nucleotides line up with TRBD1. CDR3 length equals 15 residues. Germline V gene lookup returns CDR1 SGHTA and CDR2 FQGNSA. V lost 5 bases to trimming and J lost 6 bases; unmatched junction nucleotides: 7. CDR3 residues: CASSMGQGSGQPQHF. The DNA for the CDR3 is TGTGCCAGCAGCATGGGACAGGGGAGCGGTCAGCCCCAGCATTTT.

The chain employs TRBV5-4 and TRBJ2-2; D is ambiguous. Germline CDR1 reads SGHNT; CDR2 reads YYREEE (reference sequence). This CDR3 comprises 14 residues. V lost 0 bases and J lost 1, with 4 bases in between. CDR3 DNA: TGTGCCAGCAGCTTGGGCGGGAACACCGGGGAGCTGTTTTTT. This encodes CASSLGGNTGELFF. Full variable domain (rest looked up from reference TRBV5-4 and TRBJ2-2): ETGVTQSPTHLIKTRGQQVTLRCSSQSGHNTVSWYQQALGQGPQFIFQYYREEENGRGNFPPRFSGLQFPNYSSELNVNALELDDSALYLCASSLGGNTGELFFGEGSRLTVL.

The chain employs TRBV6-1 and TRBJ1-1, with 7 bases fitting TRBD1. Trimming cost V 3 bases and J 7 bases; bases outside gene matches: 8. Germline V gene lookup returns CDR1 MNHNS and CDR2 SASEGT. This CDR3 is 14 amino acids long. The CDR3 loop is CASSDRQGESEAFF. The CDR3 nucleotides read TGTGCCAGCAGTGACAGACAGGGAGAAAGTGAAGCTTTCTTT.

The table lists this clone with a few counts. CDR3 in amino acids: CASSPRTGSVSYEQYF. CDR3 nucleotides: TGCGCCAGCAGCCCCCGGACAGGGAGCGTCTCCTACGAGCAGTACTTC. The chain couples TRBV5-1 to TRBJ2-7; the match to TRBD1 covers 8 bases. The V segment lost 4 bases and the J segment 0 bases; nucleotides outside the gene matches: 9. The V gene's germline CDR1 is SGHRS and CDR2 YFSETQ. This CDR3 is 16 amino acids long.

The genes are TRBV7-9 and TRBJ2-7; TRBD2 is a possible D gene (7 bases). Looked up from germline, CDR1 is SEHNR and CDR2 is FQNEAQ (reference sequence). This CDR3 has 15 amino acids. With 5 bases removed from V and 7 bases from J, the gap between germline ends came to 21 bases. The CDR3 nucleotides read TGTGCCAGCAGCACCCTCTCGGCGGGGGCGGGGGAGCAGTACTTC. It translates to CASSTLSAGAGEQYF.

The V gene is TRBV7-9, the J gene TRBJ1-2; D might be TRBD1 (5 bases). V lost 1 base, J lost 6 bases, and 15 bases lay in between. CDR1 is SEHNR, CDR2 FQNEAQ, per germline (reference sequence). The CDR3 runs to 15 residues. CDR3 sequence reads: CASSLDGRVSNGYTF. As DNA, the CDR3 is TGTGCCAGCAGCTTAGATGGCAGGGTTTCGAATGGCTACACCTTC.

This clone was seen only once. J is TRBJ2-2 and V is TRBV9; 7 positions match TRBD2. Germline V gene data show CDR1 as SGDLS and CDR2 as YYNGEE. V shed 5 bases and J 0 bases; nucleotides not matched to a gene: 4. This CDR3 region has 15 residues. The CDR3 nucleotides read TGTGCCAGCAGTCCTGGACTAGCGAACACCGGGGAGCTGTTTTTT. Its protein product is CASSPGLANTGELFF.

The chain recombines TRBV28 with TRBJ1-2; D is possibly TRBD1 (6 bases). Germline lookup yields CDR1 MDHEN and CDR2 SYDVKM. The CDR3 has 13 amino acids. Trimming removed 10 bases at V and 2 bases at J, with 14 bases between. As DNA, the CDR3 is TGTGCCATCCAACAGGGCTCAAACTATGGCTACACCTTC. This encodes CAIQQGSNYGYTF.

This rearrangement joins TRBV6-1 to TRBJ1-5; D remains ambiguous. Trimming took 4 bases from V and 0 from J, leaving 7 bases between them. Germline CDR1 MNHNS, CDR2 SASEGT. The CDR3 extends over 14 amino acids. For the CDR3, the DNA is TGTGCCAGCAGTGGACTGTATAGCAATCAGCCCCAGCATTTT. Encoded protein: CASSGLYSNQPQHF.

The chain is built from TRBV5-4 and TRBJ1-2; TRBD1 is a possible D gene (6 bases). This CDR3 comprises 16 residues. CDR1 SGHNT and CDR2 YYREEE come from the germline V gene (reference sequence). V lost 2 bases to trimming and J lost 6 bases, with 20 bases between them. CDR3 sequence: CASSFLLGAGEHGYTF. CDR3 in DNA: TGTGCCAGCAGCTTCCTCCTCGGGGCAGGGGAGCATGGCTACACCTTC.

This clone was detected only a few times. The chain is built from TRBV13 and TRBJ1-2; tentatively, D is TRBD1 (5 bases). V lost 6 bases to trimming and J lost 0 bases, with 11 bases between them. This CDR3 has 14 amino acids. CDR1 is PRHDT and CDR2 is FYEKMQ in the germline V gene (reference sequence). CDR3 in amino acids: CASSRRTTNYGYTF. The CDR3 DNA reads TGTGCCAGCAGTCGCCGGACAACTAACTATGGCTACACCTTC.

V is TRBV6-5 and J is TRBJ2-7, with 8 bases lining up with TRBD2. V shed 6 bases and J 1 base; nucleotides not matched to a gene: 11. CDR3 length: 16 residues. Per the germline V gene, CDR1 is MNHEY and CDR2 is SVGAGI. The CDR3 DNA follows: TGTGCCAGCAGATACAATTCGGGGGGGCGTTCCTACGAGCAGTACGTC. Translation: CASRYNSGGRSYEQYV.

The chain employs TRBV10-3 and TRBJ2-2; a weak D match, TRBD2 (6 bases). Germline assignment: CDR1 ENHRY and CDR2 SYGVKD. V dropped 6 bases and J dropped 1 base, with 12 bases sitting between them. This CDR3 comprises 15 residues. In nucleotides, the CDR3 is TGTGCCATCAGGAGAACGGGGGAGAACACCGGGGAGCTGTTTTTT. Translated, it gives CAIRRTGENTGELFF.

This chain links TRBV28 with TRBJ1-5, with D maybe TRBD1 (5 bases). Germline CDR1 and CDR2: MDHEN and SYDVKM. The CDR3 is 14 amino acids. V gave up 5 bases and J gave up 5 bases, with 13 bases separating them. This CDR3 is CASSIQGPYQPQHF. The CDR3 region has the DNA TGTGCCAGCAGTATCCAGGGCCCCTATCAGCCCCAGCATTTT.

The rearrangement links TRBV4-2 to TRBJ2-1; TRBD2 aligns across 10 bases. Per germline, CDR1 LGHNA and CDR2 YNFKEQ. Trimming took 1 base from V and 9 from J; bases not matched to a gene: 9. The CDR3 length is 16 residues. DNA for the CDR3: TGTGCCAGCAGCCAAGCTCCGGGACTAGCGAGGGGTGAGCAGTTCTTC. The encoded protein is CASSQAPGLARGEQFF.

CDR3 residues: CASSLVGRDTQYF. In nucleotides, the CDR3 is TGCGCCAGCAGCTTGGTCGGTAGAGATACGCAGTATTTT. J is TRBJ2-3 and V is TRBV5-1, with D unclear. The length of the CDR3 is 13 residues. Germline CDR1 SGHRS, CDR2 YFSETQ. V was clipped by 0 bases and J by 5 bases, with 7 bases between them.

This chain links TRBV7-2 with TRBJ2-2, with TRBD2 identical over 8 bases. V shed 5 bases and J 5 bases; nucleotides not matched to a gene: 7. The CDR3 spans 15 residues. Germline lookup yields CDR1 SGHTA and CDR2 FQGNSA. CDR3 sequence: CASSPVAGGTGELFF. The CDR3 nucleotides read TGTGCCAGCAGCCCGGTGGCGGGGGGTACCGGGGAGCTGTTTTTT. Together with reference TRBV7-2 and TRBJ2-2, the CDR3 gives the full variable domain: GAGVSQSPSNKVTEKGKDVELRCDPISGHTALYWYRQSLGQGLEFLIYFQGNSAPDKSGLPSDRFSAERTGGSVSTLTIQRTQQEDSAVYLCASSPVAGGTGELFFGEGSRLTVL.

The chain carries TRBV21-1 and TRBJ2-2; the tabulated D call, TRBD2, remains unverified against the DNA. TRBV21-1 is reported as a pseudogene. This CDR3 has 18 residues. The CDR3 region has the DNA TGTGCCAGCAGCAACCTAGCGGGAGTTGATCAAAACACCGGGGAGCTGTTTTTT. Its translation is CASSNLAGVDQNTGELFF.

The chain combines TRBV14 with TRBJ1-2; D is unclear. Germline V CDR1 and CDR2: SGHDN, FVKESK. V was clipped by 1 base and J by 2 bases, with 11 bases between them. CDR3 size: 15 residues. The CDR3 loop is CASSQGLGRNYGYTF. CDR3 DNA sequence: TGTGCCAGCAGCCAAGGTCTTGGCAGGAACTATGGCTACACCTTC. Using reference TRBV14 and TRBJ1-2 for the parts outside the CDR3, the full variable domain is EAGVTQFPSHSVIEKGQTVTLRCDPISGHDNLYWYRRVMGKEIKFLLHFVKESKQDESGMPNNRFLAERTGGTYSTLKVQPAELEDSGVYFCASSQGLGRNYGYTFGSGTRLTVV.

The J gene is TRBJ1-4, the V gene TRBV5-5; maybe TRBD1 (5 bases). CDR1 is SGHKS, CDR2 YYEKEE, per germline (reference sequence). V shed 1 base and J shed 4 bases, with 11 bases lying between them. This CDR3 is built from 15 residues. This CDR3 is CASSLSGSDNEKLFF. CDR3 DNA sequence: TGTGCCAGCAGCTTGTCAGGGTCTGATAATGAAAAACTGTTTTTT.

This clone has a handful of counts. In the same sample, other DNA sequences code for this CDR3. J is TRBJ1-5 and V is TRBV6-5, with D perhaps TRBD1 (6 bases). The germline V and J ends were trimmed by 5 bases and 2 bases, with 13 bases remaining between them. This CDR3 spans 15 amino acids. Germline V gives CDR1 MNHEY, CDR2 SVGAGI. CDR3: CASSPQGYGNQPQHF. The CDR3 nucleotides read TGTGCCAGCAGTCCACAGGGATATGGCAATCAGCCCCAGCATTTT.

This rearrangement joins TRBV15 to TRBJ2-7; a possible D gene is TRBD2 (5 bases). CDR3 length: 14 residues. Trimming left V 1 base short and J 4 bases short, with 11 bases between. Germline CDR1 reads LNHNV; CDR2 reads YYDKDF (reference sequence). The CDR3 DNA sequence: TGTGCCACCAGCAGAGTTACCGAGGGATACGAGCAGTACTTC. Its translation: CATSRVTEGYEQYF.

The V call is TRBV5-1, the J call TRBJ2-5; the D gene is possibly TRBD2 (5 bases). The germline CDR1 and CDR2 sequences are SGHRS and YFSETQ. The V and J ends lost 2 bases and 1 base respectively, with 9 bases between them. The CDR3 is 14 residues long. The chain's CDR3 is CASSLYAGQETQYF. The DNA for the CDR3 is TGCGCCAGCAGCTTATACGCGGGCCAAGAGACCCAGTACTTC.

The CDR3: CASSPPRLAGDEQFF. The CDR3 DNA sequence: TGTGCCAGCTCACCACCGAGACTAGCGGGAGACGAGCAGTTCTTC. V is TRBV18 and J is TRBJ2-1; 12 nucleotides agree with TRBD2. V gave up 0 bases and J gave up 10 bases; unmatched junction bases: 4. The CDR3 spans 15 residues. From germline, CDR1 is KGHSH and CDR2 LQKENI.

The rearrangement links TRBV27 to TRBJ1-4, with D tentatively TRBD1 (6 bases). The CDR3 is 15 amino acids. Germline CDR1 is MNHEY and CDR2 is SMNVEV (reference sequence). Trimming left V 3 bases short and J 7 bases short, with 15 bases between. Here the CDR3 DNA reads TGTGCCAGCAGTTTTCGAGGCAGGGGAAGTGAAAAACTGTTTTTT. Its protein is CASSFRGRGSEKLFF.